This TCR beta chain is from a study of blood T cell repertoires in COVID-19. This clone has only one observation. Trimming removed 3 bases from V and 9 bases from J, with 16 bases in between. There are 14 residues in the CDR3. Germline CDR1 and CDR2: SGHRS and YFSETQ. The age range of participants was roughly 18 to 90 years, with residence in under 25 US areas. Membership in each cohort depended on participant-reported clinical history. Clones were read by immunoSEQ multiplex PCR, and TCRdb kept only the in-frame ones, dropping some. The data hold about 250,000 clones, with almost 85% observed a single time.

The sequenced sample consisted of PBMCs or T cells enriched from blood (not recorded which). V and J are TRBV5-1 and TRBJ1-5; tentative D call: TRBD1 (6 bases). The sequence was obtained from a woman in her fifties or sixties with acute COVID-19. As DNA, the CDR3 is TGCGCCAGCAGCTCCGAGGGGGGGCAAAGGCCCCAGCATTTT. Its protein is CASSSEGGQRPQHF.